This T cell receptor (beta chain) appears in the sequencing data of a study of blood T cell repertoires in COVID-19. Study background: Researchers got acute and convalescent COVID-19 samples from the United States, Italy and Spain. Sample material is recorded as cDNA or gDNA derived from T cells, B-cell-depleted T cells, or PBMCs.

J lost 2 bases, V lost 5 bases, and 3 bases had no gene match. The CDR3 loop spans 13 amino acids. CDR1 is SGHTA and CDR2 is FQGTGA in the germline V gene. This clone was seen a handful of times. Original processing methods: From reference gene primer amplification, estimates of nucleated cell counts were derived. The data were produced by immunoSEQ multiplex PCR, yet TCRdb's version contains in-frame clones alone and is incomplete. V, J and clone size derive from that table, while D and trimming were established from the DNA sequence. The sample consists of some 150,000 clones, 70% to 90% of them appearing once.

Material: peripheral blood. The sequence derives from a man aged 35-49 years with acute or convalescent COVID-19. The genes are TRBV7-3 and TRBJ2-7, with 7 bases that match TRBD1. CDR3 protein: CASSRDRPYEQYF. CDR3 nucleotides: TGTGCCAGCAGCCGGGACAGACCCTACGAGCAGTACTTC. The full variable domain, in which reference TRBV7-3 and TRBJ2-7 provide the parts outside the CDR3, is GAGVSQTPSNKVTEKGKYVELRCDPISGHTALYWYRQSLGQGPEFLIYFQGTGAADDSGLPNDRFFAVRPEGSVSTLKIQRTERGDSAVYLCASSRDRPYEQYFGPGTRLTVT.